These 20 T cell receptor beta chains were sequenced from one sample in a study of STAT3 mutations in large granular lymphocyte leukemia. Their antigen targets remain unknown. TCRdb's table, derived via immunoSEQ multiplex PCR, lists solely in-frame clones and lacks some. The sample contains some 37,000 clones, about 88% of which appear only once. Study-wide results and caveats: Every T-LGLL patient had at least one immunodominant TCRbeta clonotype.

Sequencing input: PBMCs. Source of these receptors: a human donor with T large granular lymphocyte leukemia. Some clones in this sample may be carry-over from other donors' samples.

The rearrangement uses TRBV28 and TRBJ1-1; D is uncertain. Germline values: CDR1 MDHEN, CDR2 SYDVKM. This CDR3 is 12 amino acids long. V lost 8 bases, J lost 3 bases, and 10 bases lay in between. The CDR3 DNA reads TGTGCCAGCGGTGTAAAGGACACTGAAGCTTTCTTT. As protein: CASGVKDTEAFF.

This chain's CDR3 is CASSLDGGTEAFF. The DNA of the CDR3 is TGTGCCAGCAGCTTAGATGGGGGGACTGAAGCTTTCTTT. The chain carries TRBV7-9 and TRBJ1-1, with D tentatively TRBD1 (5 bases). The CDR3 totals 13 residues. Trimming pared 1 base from V and 5 bases from J, leaving 8 bases between. The germline V gene encodes CDR1 SEHNR and CDR2 FQNEAQ (reference sequence).

For the CDR3, the DNA is TGCGCCAGCAGTGAATGGCAAAATCAGCCCCAGCATTTT. Its translation is CASSEWQNQPQHF. This rearrangement joins TRBV10-2 to TRBJ1-5; D ambiguous. Germline values: CDR1 WSHSY, CDR2 SAAADI. Trimming removed 3 bases at V and 4 bases at J, with 7 bases between. The CDR3 runs 13 residues.

The chain uses TRBV6-5 and TRBJ2-5; 7 bases align to TRBD1. Germline lookup yields CDR1 MNHEY and CDR2 SVGAGI. Trimming removed 6 bases from V and 5 bases from J; junction bases left unmatched: 9. There are 14 residues in the CDR3. The CDR3 reads CASRETGSYETQYF. As DNA, the CDR3 is TGTGCCAGCAGGGAGACAGGGTCCTATGAGACCCAGTACTTC.

The chain joins TRBV9 to TRBJ2-7; the match to TRBD1 covers 7 bases. Germline V gene sequence: CDR1 SGDLS, CDR2 YYNGEE. The length of the CDR3 is 14 residues. V lost 4 bases, J lost 0 bases, and 4 bases stayed unmatched. CDR3 sequence reads: CASSLNRGSYEQYF. The CDR3, as DNA: TGTGCCAGCAGCCTGAACAGGGGCTCCTACGAGCAGTACTTC.

This clone has only one observation. The chain couples TRBV4-1 to TRBJ2-1; D gene unclear. The CDR3 has 15 residues. Trimming pared 1 base from V and 5 bases from J, leaving 12 bases between. The germline V gene has CDR1 MGHRA and CDR2 YSYEKL. CDR3 sequence reads: CASSQGPGSNNEQFF. DNA for the CDR3: TGCGCCAGCAGCCAAGGTCCCGGGTCAAACAATGAGCAGTTCTTC.

V and J are TRBV6-1 and TRBJ2-7, with D perhaps TRBD1 (7 bases). The CDR3 extends over 15 amino acids. V gave up 6 bases and J gave up 2 bases, with 17 bases separating them. Germline loops: CDR1 MNHNS, CDR2 SASEGT. The CDR3 nucleotides read TGTGCCAGCAGCTTGGACAGGCGGGGAACCTACGAGCAGTACGTC. Translating it yields CASSLDRRGTYEQYV.

The chain couples TRBV6-1 to TRBJ1-1; 8 bases match TRBD1. The V gene's germline CDR1 is MNHNS and CDR2 SASEGT. Trimming took 3 bases from V and 9 from J; bases not matched to a gene: 3. This CDR3 is built from 12 residues. DNA for the CDR3: TGTGCCAGCAGTGACTACAGGGGGAAAGCTTTCTTT. This sequence encodes CASSDYRGKAFF.

The chain links TRBV7-6 to TRBJ1-5; D may be TRBD1 (5 bases). The CDR3 contains 16 residues. CDR1 and CDR2 from the germline V gene are SGHVS and FNYEAQ. The V and J ends lost 4 bases and 4 bases respectively, with 17 bases between them. The CDR3: CASSSAGWGSNQPQHF. The CDR3 DNA reads as TGTGCCAGCAGCTCCGCGGGCTGGGGCTCGAATCAGCCCCAGCATTTT.

This clone was detected only once. The V call is TRBV7-2, the J call TRBJ2-7, with 7 bases that match TRBD1. Per germline, CDR1 SGHTA and CDR2 FQGNSA. The CDR3 has 14 residues. V was pared by 5 bases and J by 4 bases, with 8 bases of the junction left unmatched. CDR3 sequence: CASSLTGQAYEQYF. The DNA for the CDR3 is TGTGCCAGCAGCCTGACAGGGCAAGCTTACGAGCAGTACTTC.

This clone was seen only once. This chain joins TRBV27 and TRBJ1-2, with D perhaps matching TRBD1 (6 bases). The V end was cut by 6 bases, the J end by 0 bases, with 14 bases between. Looked up from germline, CDR1 is MNHEY and CDR2 is SMNVEV (reference sequence). The CDR3 runs to 15 residues. The CDR3: CASRLTGLPNYGYTF. For the CDR3, the DNA is TGTGCCAGCAGACTAACAGGGCTGCCTAACTATGGCTACACCTTC.

A remark on this clone: One end of the junction fails to match germline, which may point to a read error. The chain recombines TRBV7-8 with TRBJ1-6; D is possibly TRBD1 (5 bases). CDR1 and CDR2 from the germline V gene are SGHVS and FQNEAQ. The CDR3 loop spans 16 amino acids. CDR3 sequence reads: CASSLVRDSNNSPLHF. DNA for the CDR3: TGTGCCAGCAGCTTGGTGAGGGACTCCAATAATTCACCCCTCCACTTT.

The CDR3 sequence: CASSRATGIHQPQHF. CDR3 DNA: TGCGCCAGCAGTCGGGCCACAGGGATTCATCAGCCCCAGCATTTT. V usage is TRBV23-1 and J usage is TRBJ1-5; D might be TRBD1 (6 bases). TRBV23-1 is an open reading frame whose function is uncertain. The ends were cut back, 4 bases at V and 5 bases at J, with 15 bases in the middle. The CDR3 loop spans 15 amino acids.

The CDR3 sequence: CASSQGKNQQYF. The CDR3 DNA reads as TGTGCCAGCAGCCAAGGTAAAAACCAGCAGTACTTC. The chain uses TRBV4-2 and TRBJ2-7; D gene ambiguous. Trimming shortened V by 1 base and J by 8 bases, and 9 bases separated the two germline ends. Germline CDR1 is LGHNA and CDR2 is YNFKEQ. The CDR3 is 12 residues long.

The chain has TRBV5-1 and TRBJ1-6; D is unclear. The CDR3 extends over 15 amino acids. Trimming stripped 4 bases from V and 7 bases from J, with 15 bases between. Germline V gene lookup returns CDR1 SGHRS and CDR2 YFSETQ. The CDR3 nucleotides are TGCGCCAGCAGCCCACAGACCCAGCTAAATTCACCCCTCCACTTT. Its translation: CASSPQTQLNSPLHF.

The V and J genes are TRBV10-2 and TRBJ2-1; 7 bases are a match to TRBD1. Losses at the gene ends were 3 bases for V and 0 bases for J; bases not matched to a gene: 5. The CDR3 is 16 amino acids. Germline V lookup: CDR1 WSHSY, CDR2 SAAADI. CDR3 amino acids: CASSDRGGASYNEQFF. The CDR3 DNA follows: TGCGCCAGCAGTGATAGAGGGGGCGCCTCCTACAATGAGCAGTTCTTC.

The chain employs TRBV4-2 and TRBJ1-5, with D unclear. Looked up from germline, CDR1 is LGHNA and CDR2 is YNFKEQ. This CDR3 is 15 amino acids long. V was pared by 0 bases and J by 2 bases, with 8 bases between. DNA for the CDR3: TGTGCCAGCAGCCAAGACTGGGAGGGCAATCAGCCCCAGCATTTT. Translation: CASSQDWEGNQPQHF.

The rearrangement links TRBV6-5 to TRBJ2-2, with D possibly TRBD1 on 6 matching bases. CDR1 and CDR2 from the germline V gene are MNHEY and SVGAGI. This CDR3 comprises 13 residues. V was shortened by 8 bases and J by 5 bases, with 12 bases between the two germline ends. CDR3 sequence (DNA): TGTGCCAGCGGCCCTACAGGGACCGGGGAGCTGTTTTTT. It is translated as CASGPTGTGELFF.

The chain joins TRBV29-1 to TRBJ1-1; D is perhaps TRBD1 (6 bases). CDR1 SQVTM and CDR2 ANQGSEA come from the germline V gene. Trimming removed 6 bases at V and 6 bases at J, with 14 bases between. This CDR3 spans 12 amino acids. CDR3 loop: CSVKQGVAEAFF. DNA of the CDR3: TGCAGCGTAAAACAGGGAGTCGCTGAAGCTTTCTTT.

The J gene is TRBJ1-3, the V gene TRBV19; a possible D gene is TRBD1 (6 bases). Trimming stripped 6 bases from V and 0 bases from J, with 18 bases between. Germline V lookup: CDR1 LNHDA, CDR2 SQIVND (reference sequence). The CDR3 sequence is 17 residues long. The CDR3 is CASRSGGSYPSGNTIYF. The CDR3 bases are TGTGCCAGTAGATCCGGGGGCTCTTATCCCTCTGGAAACACCATATATTTT.